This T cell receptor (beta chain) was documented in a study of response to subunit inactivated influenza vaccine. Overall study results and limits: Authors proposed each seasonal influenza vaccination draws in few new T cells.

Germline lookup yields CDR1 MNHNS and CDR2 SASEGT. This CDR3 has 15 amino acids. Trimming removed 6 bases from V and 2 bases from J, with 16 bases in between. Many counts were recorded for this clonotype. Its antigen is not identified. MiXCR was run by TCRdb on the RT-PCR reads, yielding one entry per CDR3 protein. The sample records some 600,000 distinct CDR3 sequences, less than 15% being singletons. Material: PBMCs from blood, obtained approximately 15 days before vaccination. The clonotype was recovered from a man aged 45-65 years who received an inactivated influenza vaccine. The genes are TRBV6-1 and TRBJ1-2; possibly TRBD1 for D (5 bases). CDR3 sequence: CASRSGRRTNYGYTF. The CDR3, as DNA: TGTGCCAGCAGGTCGGGACGGAGAACCAACTATGGCTACACCTTC.